This T cell receptor (beta chain) derives from a study of blood T cell repertoires in COVID-19. Study in general: The United States, Italy and Spain provided the acute and convalescent COVID-19 samples.

This clone was found a few times. Authors' methods: Amplifying reference gene primers gave estimates of nucleated cell counts. The assay was immunoSEQ multiplex PCR, and TCRdb's table has in-frame clones only and misses some. V, J and clone size reflect that table, while D and trimming were determined from the DNA. The data hold under 200,000 clones, with around nine tenths observed a single time. Seattle patient enrollment occurred during active infection, with longitudinal follow-up thereafter. CDR1 is GTSNPN and CDR2 is SVGIG in the germline V gene (reference sequence). V shed 3 bases, J shed 7 bases, and the junction held 3 bases outside the gene matches. This CDR3 comprises 14 residues.

The receptor's source is a woman in her seventies with COVID-19, enrolled during active disease. The chain uses TRBV30 and TRBJ2-3; TRBD2 aligns across 14 bases. The sample comprised peripheral blood. CDR3 DNA sequence: TGTGCCTGGAGGACTAGCGGGGGGGCTTATACGCAGTATTTT. As protein: CAWRTSGGAYTQYF.